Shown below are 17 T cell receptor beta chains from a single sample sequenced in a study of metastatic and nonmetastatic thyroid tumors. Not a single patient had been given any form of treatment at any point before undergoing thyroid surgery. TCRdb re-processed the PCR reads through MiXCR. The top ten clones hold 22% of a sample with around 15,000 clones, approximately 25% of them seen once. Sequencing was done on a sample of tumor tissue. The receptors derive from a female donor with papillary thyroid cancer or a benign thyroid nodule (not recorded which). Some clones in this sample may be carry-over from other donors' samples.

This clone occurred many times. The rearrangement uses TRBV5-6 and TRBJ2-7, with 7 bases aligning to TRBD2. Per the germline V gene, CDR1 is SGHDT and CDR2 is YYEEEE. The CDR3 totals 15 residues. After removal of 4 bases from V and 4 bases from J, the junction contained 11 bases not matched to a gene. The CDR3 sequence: CASSPVPGLNYEQYF. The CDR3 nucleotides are TGTGCCAGCAGCCCAGTCCCGGGACTAAATTACGAGCAGTACTTC.

In DNA, the CDR3 is TGTGCCAGCAGCGTAGGGGTTAGCAGCAATCAGCCCCAGCATTTT. Protein: CASSVGVSSNQPQHF. The rearrangement uses TRBV11-2 and TRBJ1-5; TRBD1 is a possible D gene (5 bases). Trimming pared 5 bases from V and 1 base from J, leaving 12 bases between. The CDR3 has 15 amino acids. Germline V gene sequence: CDR1 SGHAT, CDR2 FQNNGV.

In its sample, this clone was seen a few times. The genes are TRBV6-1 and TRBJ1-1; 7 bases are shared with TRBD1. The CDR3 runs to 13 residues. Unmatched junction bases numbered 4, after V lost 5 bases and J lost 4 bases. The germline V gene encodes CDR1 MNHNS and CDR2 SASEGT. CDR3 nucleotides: TGTGCCAGCAGTCGAGCAGGGGGCACTGAAGCTTTCTTT. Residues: CASSRAGGTEAFF.

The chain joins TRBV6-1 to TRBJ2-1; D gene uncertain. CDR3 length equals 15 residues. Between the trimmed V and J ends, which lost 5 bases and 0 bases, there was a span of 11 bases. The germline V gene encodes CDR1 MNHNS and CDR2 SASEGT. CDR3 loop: CASSSGCSSYNEQFF. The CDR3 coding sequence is TGTGCCAGCAGTTCAGGTTGTAGCTCCTACAATGAGCAGTTCTTC.

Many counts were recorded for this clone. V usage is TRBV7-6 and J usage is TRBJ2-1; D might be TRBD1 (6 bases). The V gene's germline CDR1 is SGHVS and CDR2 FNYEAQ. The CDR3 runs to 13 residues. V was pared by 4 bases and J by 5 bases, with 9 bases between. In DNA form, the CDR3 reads TGTGCCAGCAGCTCCCAGGGGAACAATGAGCAGTTCTTC. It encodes CASSSQGNNEQFF.

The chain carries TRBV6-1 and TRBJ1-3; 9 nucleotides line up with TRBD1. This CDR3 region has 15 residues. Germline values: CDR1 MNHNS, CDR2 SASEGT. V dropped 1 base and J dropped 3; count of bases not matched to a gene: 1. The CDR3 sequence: CASSEVDRGGNTIYF. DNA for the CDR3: TGTGCCAGCAGTGAAGTGGACAGGGGTGGAAACACCATATATTTT.

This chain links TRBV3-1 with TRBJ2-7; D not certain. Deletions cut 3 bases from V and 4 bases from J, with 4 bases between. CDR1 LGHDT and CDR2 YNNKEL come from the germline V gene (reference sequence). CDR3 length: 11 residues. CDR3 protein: CASSQIYEQYF. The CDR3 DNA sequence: TGTGCCAGCAGCCAGATATACGAGCAGTACTTC.

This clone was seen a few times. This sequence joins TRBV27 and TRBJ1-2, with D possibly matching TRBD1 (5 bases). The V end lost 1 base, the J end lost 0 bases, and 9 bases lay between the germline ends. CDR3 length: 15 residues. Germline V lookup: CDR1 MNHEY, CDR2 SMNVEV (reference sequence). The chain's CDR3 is CASSLWGDTNYGYTF. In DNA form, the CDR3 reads TGTGCCAGCAGTTTATGGGGCGATACTAACTATGGCTACACCTTC.

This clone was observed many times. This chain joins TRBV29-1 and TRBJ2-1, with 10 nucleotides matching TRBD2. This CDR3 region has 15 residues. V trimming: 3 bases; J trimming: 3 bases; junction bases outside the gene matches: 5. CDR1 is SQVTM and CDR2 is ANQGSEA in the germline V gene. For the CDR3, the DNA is TGCAGCGTTGATGAAGCGGGGGGGCTCTACAATGAGCAGTTCTTC. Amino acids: CSVDEAGGLYNEQFF.

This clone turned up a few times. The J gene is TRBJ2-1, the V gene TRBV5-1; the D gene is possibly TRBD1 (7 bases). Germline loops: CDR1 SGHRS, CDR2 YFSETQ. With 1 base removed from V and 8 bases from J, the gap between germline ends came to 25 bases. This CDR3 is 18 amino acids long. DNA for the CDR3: TGCGCCAGCAGCTTGTTGGGCGTTGCTCGGGAGCAGGGGGATGAGCAGTTCTTC. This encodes CASSLLGVAREQGDEQFF.

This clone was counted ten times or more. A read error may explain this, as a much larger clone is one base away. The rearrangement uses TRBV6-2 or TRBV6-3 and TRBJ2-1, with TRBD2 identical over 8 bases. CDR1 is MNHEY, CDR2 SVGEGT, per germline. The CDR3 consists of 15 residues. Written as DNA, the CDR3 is TGTGCCAGCAGTTACTCGCCGGGTAGCGGGGTCGAGCAGCTCTTC. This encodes CASSYSPGSGVEQLF.

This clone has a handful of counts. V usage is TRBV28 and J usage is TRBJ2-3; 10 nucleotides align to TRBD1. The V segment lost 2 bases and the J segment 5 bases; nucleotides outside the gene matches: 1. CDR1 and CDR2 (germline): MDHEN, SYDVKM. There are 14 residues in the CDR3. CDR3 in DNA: TGTGCCAGCAGTTTAGACAGGGGGCAAGATACGCAGTATTTT. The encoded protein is CASSLDRGQDTQYF.

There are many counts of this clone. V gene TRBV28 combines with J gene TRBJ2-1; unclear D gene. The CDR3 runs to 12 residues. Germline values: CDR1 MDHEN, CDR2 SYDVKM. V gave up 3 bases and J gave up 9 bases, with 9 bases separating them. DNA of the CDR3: TGTGCCAGCAGTTTGGGGTGGTTTGAGCAGTTCTTC. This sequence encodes CASSLGWFEQFF.

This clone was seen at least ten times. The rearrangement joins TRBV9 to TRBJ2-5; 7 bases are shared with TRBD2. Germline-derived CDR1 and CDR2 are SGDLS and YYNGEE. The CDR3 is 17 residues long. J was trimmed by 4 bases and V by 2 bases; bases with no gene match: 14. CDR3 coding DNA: TGTGCCAGCAGCGTCGCGTGGGGGGGAGGTTGGGGAGAGACCCAGTACTTC. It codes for CASSVAWGGGWGETQYF.

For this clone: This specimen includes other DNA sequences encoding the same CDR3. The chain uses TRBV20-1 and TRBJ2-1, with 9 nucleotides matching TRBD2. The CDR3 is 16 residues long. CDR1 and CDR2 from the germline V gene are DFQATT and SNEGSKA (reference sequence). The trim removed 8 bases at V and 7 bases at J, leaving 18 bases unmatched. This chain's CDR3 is CSLEGSSGDRRNEQFF. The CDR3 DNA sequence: TGCAGTCTCGAAGGGTCTAGCGGGGATCGCCGAAATGAGCAGTTCTTC.

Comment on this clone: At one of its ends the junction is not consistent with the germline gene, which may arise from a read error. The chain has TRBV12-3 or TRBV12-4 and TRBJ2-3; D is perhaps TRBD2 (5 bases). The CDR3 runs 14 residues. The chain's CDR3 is CASISQPSTDTQYF. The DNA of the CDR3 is TGTGCCAGCATTTCTCAACCTAGCACGGATACGCAGTATTTT.

The CDR3 loop reads CASSRAQTNTEAFF. Here the CDR3 DNA reads TGTGCCAGCAGCCGAGCCCAGACGAACACTGAAGCTTTCTTT. The chain is built from TRBV7-9 and TRBJ1-1; D unresolved. V shed 5 bases and J shed 1 base, with 11 bases lying between them. The CDR3 runs to 14 residues. The germline V gene has CDR1 SEHNR and CDR2 FQNEAQ (reference sequence).